This entry concerns a single T cell receptor (beta chain). The data originate from a study of blood T cell repertoires in COVID-19. Germline loops: CDR1 GTSNPN, CDR2 SVGIG (reference sequence). The germline V and J ends were trimmed by 3 bases and 4 bases, with 13 bases remaining between them. The CDR3 has 15 amino acids. In the original processing: Scientists estimated how many nucleated cells there were by amplifying reference gene primers. Profiled with immunoSEQ multiplex PCR; TCRdb holds only in-frame clones, not every one. The V and J calls and clone size are taken from that table; D and trimming were inferred from the DNA. The sample carries around 130,000 clones, around 78% recorded once.

The origin of this receptor is a human donor in a cohort sampled during active COVID-19. Material for sequencing was peripheral blood. The chain has TRBV30 and TRBJ1-6, with D unclear. CDR3 in DNA: TGTGCCTGGAGAGAACCCGGACTGTATAATTCACCCCTCCACTTT. As protein: CAWREPGLYNSPLHF.